Given below is one T cell receptor (beta chain) in context. TCRdb reprocessed the 5' RACE reads with MiXCR, giving one entry per CDR3 protein. The repertoire consists of around 120,000 distinct CDR3 sequences, with 10% to 15% occurring once and the leading ten covering roughly 15%. Between the trimmed V and J ends, which lost 7 bases and 1 base, there was a span of 6 bases. CDR1 and CDR2 (germline): SEHNR, FQNEAQ (reference sequence). CDR3 length: 12 amino acids. The time point denotes: blood at routine non-recurrence follow-up after resection. Whole RNA came from tumor, nontumor lung or frozen PBMC and was sequenced without being sorted. This sample is part of a study of spatial heterogeneity in lung cancer.

The sequence was obtained from a male donor with early-stage non-small cell lung cancer. The sample in question was PBMCs, obtained at follow-up. The J gene is TRBJ2-3, the V gene TRBV7-9; D not resolved. The CDR3 DNA follows: TGTGCCAGCACCTACGGCACAGATACGCAGTATTTT. This gives the protein CASTYGTDTQYF.